This record looks at one TCR beta chain sequence and its context. The antigen is unknown. The source of the sample is a study of T cell responses to AZD1222 COVID-19 vaccine. Germline CDR1 SGHTA, CDR2 FQGNSA. The CDR3 is 15 amino acids. Trimming took off 1 base at V and 12 bases at J, with 19 bases between the two ends. The study, taken as a whole, reports: Among AZD1222 vaccinees, only five to seven were seropositive at baseline.

Measured with immunoSEQ multiplex PCR; TCRdb has only the in-frame clones, and not every one. The sample includes 150,000 to 160,000 clones, around 86% of them seen just once. The source material was peripheral blood, sampled 28 days after the second AZD1222 dose. The V gene is TRBV7-2, the J gene TRBJ2-1, with D perhaps matching TRBD2 (6 bases). This receptor was obtained from an adult who received the AZD1222 COVID-19 vaccine. The CDR3 nucleotides are TGTGCCAGCAGCTTAGGGGGGGTCTCCCGGGTGGGGCAGTTCTTC. This codes for CASSLGGVSRVGQFF.